Listed below are T cell receptor beta chains from one sample, sequenced in a study of CD8+CD57+ T cells in acquired aplastic anemia. One entry per CDR3 protein, called by TCRdb with MiXCR from the reads. This sample has fewer than 250,000 distinct CDR3 sequences, with less than 60% found just once. The material sequenced was sorted CD4+, CD8+, or CD8+CD57+ T cells (not recorded which) from PBMCs. All receptors come from a human donor with aplastic anemia. Each CDR3 is given with its conserved first and last residue. Fields, in order: J gene, CDR3 length, V gene, clone size, CDR3 protein. Rows give clone size only sometimes, using once, few, many, or a class for an expanded clone.

J: TRBJ2-7
length: 13
V: TRBV2
size: .
CDR3: CASATGAPYEQYF

J: TRBJ1-3
length: 14
V: TRBV2
size: many
CDR3: CASSSGPVGNTIYF

J: TRBJ2-7
length: 12
V: TRBV2
size: many
CDR3: CASSVDRNEQYF

J: TRBJ2-7
length: 14
V: TRBV5-1
size: many
CDR3: CASEKGQGSYEQYF

J: TRBJ2-1
length: 15
V: TRBV10-3
size: .
CDR3: CAIKGTSGGRDEQFF

J: TRBJ2-2
length: 13
V: TRBV14
size: many
CDR3: CAVRRSYTGELFF

J: TRBJ1-2
length: 17
V: TRBV12-3/TRBV12-4
size: many
CDR3: CASSSSGGLGANYGYTF

J: TRBJ1-5
length: 15
V: TRBV9
size: .
CDR3: CASSVGSDSRQPQHF

J: TRBJ2-7
length: 14
V: TRBV7-2
size: .
CDR3: CASRPGLAGGGQYF

J: TRBJ1-2
length: 11
V: TRBV19
size: few
CDR3: CASSEYYGYTF

J: TRBJ1-1
length: 13
V: TRBV27
size: few
CDR3: CASSQKRNTEAFF

J: TRBJ2-7
length: 14
V: TRBV9
size: many
CDR3: CASSISGGHYEQYF

J: TRBJ1-4
length: 12
V: TRBV29-1
size: many
CDR3: CSVGTDNEKLFF

J: TRBJ1-2
length: 11
V: TRBV6-1
size: once
CDR3: CASSDVDGYTF

J: TRBJ2-6
length: 15
V: TRBV5-1
size: .
CDR3: CASSSFTGELDVLTF

J: TRBJ1-1
length: 15
V: TRBV6-1
size: few
CDR3: CASRQGIVGNTEAFF

J: TRBJ2-3
length: 16
V: TRBV24-1
size: few
CDR3: CATSEVDLGRTDTQYF

J: TRBJ2-3
length: 14
V: TRBV30
size: .
CDR3: CAWIQGGRRNTQYF

J: TRBJ1-2
length: 15
V: TRBV7-2
size: many
CDR3: CASSLRTGNVYGYTF

J: TRBJ2-3
length: 14
V: TRBV12-5
size: many
CDR3: CASGIGTPWDTQYF

J: TRBJ1-4
length: 16
V: TRBV6-7
size: .
CDR3: CASKVGRGSNNEKLFF

J: TRBJ2-1
length: 14
V: TRBV19
size: .
CDR3: CASSIGADYNEQFF

J: TRBJ2-7
length: 14
V: TRBV7-9
size: once
CDR3: CASSSSAAGGEQYF

J: TRBJ1-2
length: 15
V: TRBV10-3
size: .
CDR3: CAISESGGGGYGYTF

J: TRBJ2-1
length: 16
V: TRBV4-2
size: .
CDR3: CASSQAGTSTYNEQFF

J: TRBJ2-1
length: 13
V: TRBV25-1
size: .
CDR3: CASSDLRCNEQFF

J: TRBJ2-3
length: 16
V: TRBV7-9
size: .
CDR3: CASSLGRVPFTDTQYF

J: TRBJ1-4
length: 14
V: TRBV20-1
size: many
CDR3: CSAKPGQGGEKLFF

J: TRBJ1-3
length: 18
V: TRBV6-5
size: .
CDR3: CASSTRALADPSGNTIYF

J: TRBJ2-7
length: 14
V: TRBV7-9
size: many
CDR3: CASSLGGSGYEQYF

J: .
length: 13
V: TRBV20-1
size: .
CDR3: CSASKGKDTEAFF

J: TRBJ2-1
length: 15
V: TRBV7-3
size: many
CDR3: CASSYGRGTYNEQFF

J: TRBJ2-1
length: 17
V: TRBV2
size: few
CDR3: CASSDPGLAGGHNEQFF

J: TRBJ2-2
length: 16
V: TRBV16
size: few
CDR3: CASSQWLAENTGELFF

J: TRBJ2-6
length: 17
V: TRBV6-6
size: many
CDR3: CASSTLGLRTGANVLTF

J: TRBJ2-7
length: 15
V: TRBV25-1
size: .
CDR3: CASSNVGTGTYEQYF

J: TRBJ1-1
length: 15
V: TRBV14
size: few
CDR3: CASSQAPIGNTEAFF

J: TRBJ2-7
length: 17
V: TRBV7-2
size: .
CDR3: CASSLTSGGLALYEQYF

J: TRBJ1-1
length: 14
V: TRBV19
size: few
CDR3: CASRGRDLNTEAFF

J: TRBJ2-5
length: 14
V: TRBV7-9
size: .
CDR3: CASSNRDDPRAQYF

J: TRBJ2-7
length: 13
V: TRBV3-1
size: many
CDR3: CASSQDPTYEQYF

J: TRBJ1-5
length: 15
V: TRBV6-1
size: many
CDR3: CASRQSPNGNQPQHF

J: TRBJ1-6
length: 16
V: TRBV7-2
size: many
CDR3: CASSLSSGSYNSPLHF

J: TRBJ2-1
length: 18
V: TRBV13
size: .
CDR3: CASSLLSGGASSYNEQFF

J: TRBJ1-6
length: 15
V: TRBV12-3/TRBV12-4
size: .
CDR3: CASSWDRGIGSPLHF